The rows below give T cell receptor beta chains drawn from one sample of a study of blood T cell repertoires in COVID-19. The protocol was immunoSEQ multiplex PCR, while the TCRdb copy is restricted to in-frame clones and leaves out a portion. Of a few hundred thousand clones listed, 85% are singletons. Sequenced sample: peripheral blood. Receptor source: a man aged 45-65 years with active or convalescent COVID-19. The CDR3 runs from the conserved cysteine through the conserved F or W. Fields, in order: J gene, V gene, D gene, CDR3 protein. D genes are given only for firm matches.

>TRBJ2-7|TRBV6-1|TRBD2
CASSERRRGLSLAGLRGQYF
>TRBJ1-4|TRBV27|.
CASRQRNEKLFF
>TRBJ2-3|TRBV9|.
CASSVGALSSTDTQYF
>TRBJ1-2|TRBV5-6|TRBD1
CASRDRVNYGYTF
>TRBJ2-1|TRBV19|.
CASSMGSDSYNEQFF
>TRBJ2-2|TRBV6-5|.
CASGRARAPGELFF
>TRBJ1-1|TRBV19|.
CASSIGGDTEAFF
>TRBJ2-3|TRBV6-5|TRBD2
CASRSTSVADTQYF
>TRBJ1-1|TRBV30|.
CAWSRQLNTEAFF
>TRBJ2-2|TRBV19|TRBD1
CATRGQGNTGELFF
>TRBJ2-7|TRBV7-9|.
CASSLARDSDEQYF
>TRBJ2-5|TRBV5-4|TRBD2
CASSGPSGSRETQYF
>TRBJ2-3|TRBV5-1|TRBD1
CASSSRDRRTDTQYF
>TRBJ2-3|TRBV19|.
CASSDAGKGDTQYF
>TRBJ1-1|TRBV28|.
CAIETALNTEAFF
>TRBJ2-1|TRBV10-3|TRBD2
CAISEPSGSPYNEQFF
>TRBJ1-2|TRBV5-6|.
CASRSTGNYGYTF
>TRBJ2-3|TRBV5-1|.
CASSLAGSPATQYF
>TRBJ2-1|TRBV12-5|.
CASGLSGGYEQFF
>TRBJ1-5|TRBV2|.
CASSVQFQQPQHF
>TRBJ2-3|TRBV27|.
CASSLQWPTDTQYF
>TRBJ2-5|TRBV3-1/TRBV3-2|TRBD1
CASSQGQGRQSGTQYF
>TRBJ2-6|TRBV6-5|.
CASNPGNSGANVLTF
>TRBJ2-7|TRBV4-3|.
CASSQDTSYEQYF
>TRBJ2-5|TRBV15|.
CATSRDQTGRETQYF
>TRBJ2-1|TRBV11-2|.
CASSLGSEQFF
>TRBJ1-4|TRBV7-8|TRBD1
CASSIRGRMGEKLFF
>TRBJ2-6|TRBV2|TRBD1
CASSVPPGTGGSGANVLTF
>TRBJ1-5|TRBV30|.
CAWSVGSYNQPQHF
>TRBJ2-3|TRBV30|.
CAWSVTPNSPTDTQYF
>TRBJ1-2|TRBV24-1|TRBD1
CATSDFGTGVRGGYTF
>TRBJ1-2|TRBV4-1|.
CASSHLTENYGYTF
>TRBJ1-1|TRBV7-2|.
CASSLAPGLNTEAFF
>TRBJ1-6|TRBV2|TRBD1
CASSPGQFNSPLHF
>TRBJ2-1|TRBV24-1|TRBD2
CATRRTGTSNEQFF
>TRBJ2-1|TRBV7-2|TRBD2
CASSPGTSRSYNEQFF